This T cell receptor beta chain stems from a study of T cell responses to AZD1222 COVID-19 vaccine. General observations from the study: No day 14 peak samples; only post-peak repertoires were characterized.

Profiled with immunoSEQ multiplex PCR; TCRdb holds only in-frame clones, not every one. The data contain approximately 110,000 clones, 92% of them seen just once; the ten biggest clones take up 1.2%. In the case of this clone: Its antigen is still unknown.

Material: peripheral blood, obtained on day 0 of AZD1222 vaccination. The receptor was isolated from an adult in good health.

The CDR3 region has the DNA TGTGCCAGCAGTTTGGCAGGGGCCGGGGAGCTGTTTTTT. Translating gives CASSLAGAGELFF. The V gene is TRBV12-3 or TRBV12-4, the J gene TRBJ2-2, with D possibly TRBD1 on 6 matching bases. The V end lost 3 bases, the J end lost 6 bases, and 8 bases lay between the germline ends. There are 13 residues in the CDR3.